One and the same sample provided the 16 T cell receptor beta chains below, sequenced in a study of memory B cells and T cells in multiple sclerosis. Stimulus-free culture yielded autoproliferating CFSE-dim and non-proliferating CFSE-high T cells, each sequenced separately. Pooled replicate wells came from some 5x10^7 CFSE-labeled PBMCs cultured approximately 7 days without stimulus. Their antigen targets remain unknown. Data came from immunoSEQ multiplex PCR; TCRdb stores just in-frame clones and leaves some out. Among under 50,000 clones listed, around 80% were seen once. Sequencing input: PBMCs from blood kept in culture. These receptors originate from a human donor with multiple sclerosis.

The gene calls are TRBV6-5 and TRBJ2-7, with 7 bases fitting TRBD1. CDR3 size: 15 residues. Germline trimming cut 0 bases from V and 0 bases from J; bases unmatched to any gene: 2. CDR1 and CDR2 (germline): MNHEY, SVGAGI. Written as DNA, the CDR3 is TGTGCCAGCAGTTACTCGACAGGGTTCTCCTACGAGCAGTACTTC. It specifies CASSYSTGFSYEQYF.

The rearrangement links TRBV5-1 to TRBJ2-2; TRBD1 is a possible D gene (5 bases). The CDR3 totals 16 residues. Trimming cost V 0 bases and J 2 bases, with 11 bases left between them. CDR1 is SGHRS and CDR2 is YFSETQ in the germline V gene. CDR3 in amino acids: CASSLEVQENTGELFF. The CDR3 region has the DNA TGCGCCAGCAGCTTGGAGGTACAGGAAAACACCGGGGAGCTGTTTTTT.

Points on this clone: The sample has other DNA sequences that encode this CDR3 too. The chain carries TRBV7-9 and TRBJ1-1; D gene uncertain. The CDR3 spans 13 residues. Germline V CDR1 and CDR2: SEHNR, FQNEAQ (reference sequence). Trimming shortened V by 1 base and J by 2 bases, and 5 bases separated the two germline ends. The CDR3 loop is CASSLEGNTEAFF. DNA of the CDR3: TGTGCCAGCAGCTTAGAGGGTAACACTGAAGCTTTCTTT.

This rearrangement joins TRBV5-1 to TRBJ1-1; D uncertain. The CDR3 is 13 residues long. V lost 6 bases to trimming and J lost 3 bases, with 12 bases between them. In germline, CDR1 is SGHRS, CDR2 YFSETQ. The CDR3 sequence is CASNERGDTEAFF. The CDR3 bases are TGCGCCAGCAACGAACGCGGGGACACTGAAGCTTTCTTT.

The chain couples TRBV11-2 to TRBJ1-2; the D gene is possibly TRBD1 (5 bases). Per germline, CDR1 SGHAT and CDR2 FQNNGV. The CDR3 covers 16 residues. Trimming stripped 5 bases from V and 2 bases from J, with 18 bases between. CDR3 loop: CASSLRDGLPNYGYTF. CDR3 nucleotides: TGTGCCAGCAGCCTCCGGGACGGCCTTCCAAACTATGGCTACACCTTC.

The V and J genes are TRBV18 and TRBJ1-1; the D is unclear. Trimming removed 3 bases from V and 2 bases from J, with 10 bases in between. Germline CDR1 is KGHSH and CDR2 is LQKENI. The CDR3 has 14 amino acids. The CDR3 DNA sequence: TGTGCCAGCTCACCGCACACAGTTAACACTGAAGCTTTCTTT. This sequence encodes CASSPHTVNTEAFF.

This chain links TRBV29-1 with TRBJ1-2, with D possibly matching TRBD1 (5 bases). V lost 4 bases to trimming and J lost 4 bases, with 25 bases between them. Germline V gene sequence: CDR1 SQVTM, CDR2 ANQGSEA. The CDR3 consists of 17 residues. CDR3 amino acids: CSVGGLGGSPFIYGYTF. For the CDR3, the DNA is TGCAGCGTTGGGGGATTGGGGGGTTCCCCCTTCATCTATGGCTACACCTTC.

V and J are TRBV2 and TRBJ1-5, with D maybe TRBD1 (6 bases). There are 15 residues in the CDR3. Germline CDR1 is SNHLY and CDR2 is FYNNEI. Trimming took off 3 bases at V and 7 bases at J, with 16 bases between the two ends. CDR3 protein: CASSDDRQGQQPQHF. CDR3 DNA: TGTGCCAGCAGTGATGACCGCCAGGGACAACAGCCCCAGCATTTT.

This chain connects TRBV5-1 to TRBJ2-7; possible D gene TRBD2, 6 bases. Germline loops: CDR1 SGHRS, CDR2 YFSETQ. The CDR3 is 15 residues long. V dropped 4 bases and J dropped 0 bases, with 14 bases sitting between them. As DNA, the CDR3 is TGCGCCAGCAGCGAATCGGGACTCCGCTCCTACGAGCAGTACTTC. It specifies CASSESGLRSYEQYF.

The chain employs TRBV11-2 and TRBJ1-5; D is unclear. CDR1 is SGHAT and CDR2 is FQNNGV in the germline V gene. The CDR3 has 14 amino acids. V was clipped by 5 bases and J by 3 bases, with 11 bases between them. The CDR3 sequence: CASSLVGINQPQHF. In nucleotides, the CDR3 is TGTGCCAGCAGCCTAGTGGGGATCAATCAGCCCCAGCATTTT.

The V and J genes are TRBV10-1 and TRBJ2-7; 8 bases fit TRBD2. The length of the CDR3 is 15 residues. CDR1 and CDR2 (germline): WNHNN, SYGVQD (reference sequence). The V and J ends lost 6 bases and 6 bases, in that order; junction bases with no gene match: 13. CDR3 nucleotide sequence: TGCGCCAGCAGCCTATCCGGGACTAGACGGGGCGAGCAGTACTTC. Residues: CASSLSGTRRGEQYF.

The gene calls are TRBV15 and TRBJ2-7; the D call may be TRBD1 or TRBD2 (5 bases each). CDR3 length: 13 residues. V lost 6 bases and J 6 bases, leaving 15 bases between the germline ends. The germline V gene encodes CDR1 LNHNV and CDR2 YYDKDF (reference sequence). The CDR3 bases are TGTGCCACCAGTCTGAGGGGCCTCGGCGAGCAGTACTTC. Translating gives CATSLRGLGEQYF. The variable domain in full, completed from reference TRBV15 and TRBJ2-7, reads DAMVIQNPRYQVTQFGKPVTLSCSQTLNHNVMYWYQQKSSQAPKLLFHYYDKDFNNEADTPDNFQSRRPNTSFCFLDIRSPGLGDTAMYLCATSLRGLGEQYFGPGTRLTVT.

The chain carries TRBV14 and TRBJ2-5; D uncertain. CDR3 size: 16 residues. V lost 4 bases, J lost 2 bases, and 17 bases lay in between. The germline V gene has CDR1 SGHDN and CDR2 FVKESK. The CDR3 here is CASSRFGAVQQETQYF. CDR3 in DNA: TGTGCCAGCAGCCGGTTCGGAGCCGTTCAGCAAGAGACCCAGTACTTC.

The chain is built from TRBV2 and TRBJ1-2, with 10 bases aligning to TRBD1. V lost 8 bases and J lost 8; bases outside the gene matches: 2. The germline CDR1 and CDR2 sequences are SNHLY and FYNNEI. The CDR3 is made up of 11 amino acids. DNA of the CDR3: TGTGCCAGCGGACAGGGGGGAGGCTACACCTTC. It encodes CASGQGGGYTF.

The chain links TRBV7-9 to TRBJ1-2, with D unresolved. Per germline, CDR1 SEHNR and CDR2 FQNEAQ (reference sequence). V lost 1 base to trimming and J lost 8 bases, with 14 bases between them. The CDR3 totals 14 residues. The CDR3 sequence: CASSLETLSGGYTF. In nucleotides, the CDR3 is TGTGCCAGCAGCTTAGAAACGCTGTCAGGCGGCTACACCTTC. Full variable domain (missing parts from reference TRBV7-9 and TRBJ1-2): DTGVSQNPRHKITKRGQNVTFRCDPISEHNRLYWYRQTLGQGPEFLTYFQNEAQLEKSRLLSDRFSAERPKGSFSTLEIQRTEQGDSAMYLCASSLETLSGGYTFGSGTRLTVV.

The V call is TRBV10-1, the J call TRBJ2-5, with 7 bases matching TRBD2. With V trimmed by 0 bases and J by 3 bases, 1 base remained unmatched. The CDR3 totals 14 residues. Germline loops: CDR1 WNHNN, CDR2 SYGVQD (reference sequence). CDR3 amino acids: CASSESGGEETQYF. The CDR3 nucleotides read TGCGCCAGCAGTGAGTCGGGGGGGGAAGAGACCCAGTACTTC.